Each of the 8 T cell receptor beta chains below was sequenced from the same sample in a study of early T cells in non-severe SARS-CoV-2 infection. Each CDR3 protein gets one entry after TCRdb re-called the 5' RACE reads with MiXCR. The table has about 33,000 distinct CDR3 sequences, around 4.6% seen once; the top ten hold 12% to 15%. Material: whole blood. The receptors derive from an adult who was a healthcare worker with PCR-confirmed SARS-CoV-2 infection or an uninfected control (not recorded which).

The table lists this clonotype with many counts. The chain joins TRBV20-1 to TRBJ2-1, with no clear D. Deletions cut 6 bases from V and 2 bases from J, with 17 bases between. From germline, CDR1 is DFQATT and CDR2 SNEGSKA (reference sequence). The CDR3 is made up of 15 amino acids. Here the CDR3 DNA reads TGCAGTGCCTCCTTGACTGGCCCAGCCTACAATGAGCAGTTCTTC. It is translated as CSASLTGPAYNEQFF.

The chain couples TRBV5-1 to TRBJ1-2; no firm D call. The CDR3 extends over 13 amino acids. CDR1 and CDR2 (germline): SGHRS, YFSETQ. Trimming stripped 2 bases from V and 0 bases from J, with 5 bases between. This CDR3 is CASSLTANYGYTF. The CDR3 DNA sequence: TGCGCCAGCAGCTTAACAGCTAACTATGGCTACACCTTC.

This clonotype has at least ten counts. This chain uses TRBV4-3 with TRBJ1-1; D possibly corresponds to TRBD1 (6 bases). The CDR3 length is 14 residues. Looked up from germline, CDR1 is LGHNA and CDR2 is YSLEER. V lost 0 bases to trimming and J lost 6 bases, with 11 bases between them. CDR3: CASSQDLEGAEAFF. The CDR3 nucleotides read TGCGCCAGCAGCCAAGATCTTGAGGGGGCTGAAGCTTTCTTT.

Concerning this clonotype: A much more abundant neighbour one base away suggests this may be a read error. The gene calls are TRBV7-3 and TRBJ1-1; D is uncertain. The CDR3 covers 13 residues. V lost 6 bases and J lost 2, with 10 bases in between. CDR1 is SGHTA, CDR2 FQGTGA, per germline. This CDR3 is CASSLDVNTEAFF. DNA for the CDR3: TGTGCCAGCAGTTTGGACGTAAACACTGAAGCTTTCTTT.

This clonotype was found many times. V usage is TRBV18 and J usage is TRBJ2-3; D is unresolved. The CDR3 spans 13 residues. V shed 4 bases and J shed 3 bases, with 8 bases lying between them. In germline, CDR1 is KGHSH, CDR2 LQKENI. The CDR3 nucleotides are TGTGCCAGCTCACAATCCTCAACAGATACGCAGTATTTT. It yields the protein CASSQSSTDTQYF.

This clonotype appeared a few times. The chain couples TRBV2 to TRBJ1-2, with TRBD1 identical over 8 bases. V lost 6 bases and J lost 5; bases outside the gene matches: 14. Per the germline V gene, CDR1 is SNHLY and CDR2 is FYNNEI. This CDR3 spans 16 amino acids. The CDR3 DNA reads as TGTGCCAGCAGCGAGACAGGGGTCACCCAGGGTTATGGCTACACCTTC. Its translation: CASSETGVTQGYGYTF.

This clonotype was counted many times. In DNA, the CDR3 is TGTGCCAGAAGCCAAAACACCGGGGAGCTGTTTTTT. Its translation is CARSQNTGELFF. The rearrangement uses TRBV5-3 and TRBJ2-2; D not resolved. TRBV5-3 is recorded as an ORF, its role being uncertain. The CDR3 is 12 amino acids. Trimming removed 4 bases from V and 2 bases from J, with 3 bases in between.

This CDR3 is CASSQDRESGGSTDTQYF. CDR3 nucleotide sequence: TGTGCCAGCAGCCAAGATCGGGAAAGCGGGGGGAGCACAGATACGCAGTATTTT. The chain couples TRBV4-2 to TRBJ2-3; 9 bases align to TRBD2. Germline CDR1 is LGHNA and CDR2 is YNFKEQ. The V segment lost 0 bases and the J segment 0 bases; nucleotides outside the gene matches: 7. The CDR3 has 18 amino acids.